This T cell receptor beta chain was identified during a study of cytomegalovirus exposure and HLA in healthy donors. Study-wide results and caveats: When analyzed later, a missense DCLRE1C variant was found to be linked to TCR beta V- and J-gene trimming. In vitro confirmation showed three CMV-associated chains to be CMV antigen specific.

Comment on this clone: Its antigen is not identified.

The PCR had 60 Vbeta and 13 Jbeta primers. Libraries were prepared by immunoSEQ multiplex PCR; TCRdb keeps only in-frame clonotypes and omits some of them. The sample includes some 130,000 clones, about four fifths of them seen just once. The origin of this receptor is a man aged 25-40 years in good health and CMV-seronegative. What was sequenced was PBMCs.

In nucleotides, the CDR3 is TGCAGTGCTGAAGAAGAGCAGACCCAGTACTTC. This sequence encodes CSAEEEQTQYF. This sequence joins TRBV20-1 and TRBJ2-5, with D uncertain. The V end lost 5 bases, the J end lost 6 bases, and 10 bases lay between the germline ends. This CDR3 has 11 amino acids. Germline V gives CDR1 DFQATT, CDR2 SNEGSKA (reference sequence).